The 27 T cell receptor beta chains given below trace back to one sample, sequenced in a study of blood T cell repertoires in COVID-19. Libraries were prepared by immunoSEQ multiplex PCR; TCRdb keeps only in-frame clonotypes and omits some of them. The table has 40,000 to 45,000 clones, around nine tenths seen once. Sequenced sample: peripheral blood. The receptors were sampled from a man aged 50 to 60 with active COVID-19.

The rearrangement uses TRBV9 and TRBJ2-1, with 8 bases matching TRBD1. Trimming took 4 bases from V and 7 from J; bases not matched to a gene: 13. The CDR3 spans 16 residues. The germline V gene has CDR1 SGDLS and CDR2 YYNGEE. The CDR3 region has the DNA TGTGCCAGCAGCCTCACCCCCGGACAGGGTGCAAATGAGCAGTTCTTC. This translates into CASSLTPGQGANEQFF.

This clone is medium-sized (0.01 to 0.1%) by share. The chain uses TRBV28 and TRBJ2-2; 11 bases map to TRBD1. CDR3 length: 18 residues. Germline V gene data show CDR1 as MDHEN and CDR2 as SYDVKM. The junction had 15 bases not matched to a gene; V was cut back by 5 bases and J by 7 bases. Here the CDR3 DNA reads TGTGCCAGCAGTACCATCCAGATCCGGACAGGGGGCAACGGGGAGCTGTTTTTT. Translation: CASSTIQIRTGGNGELFF.

The genes are TRBV30 and TRBJ2-2, with 8 bases matching TRBD1. Unmatched junction bases numbered 5, after V lost 1 base and J lost 4 bases. The CDR3 loop spans 15 amino acids. CDR1 and CDR2 (germline): GTSNPN, SVGIG (reference sequence). The CDR3 nucleotides read TGTGCCTGGAGTGGGGACAGGCTGACCACCGGGGAGCTGTTTTTT. Its translation is CAWSGDRLTTGELFF. The whole variable domain, remainder taken from reference TRBV30 and TRBJ2-2, is SQTIHQWPATLVQPVGSPLSLECTVEGTSNPNLYWYRQAAGRGLQLLFYSVGIGQISSEVPQNLSASRPQDRQFILSSKKLLLSDSGFYLCAWSGDRLTTGELFFGEGSRLTVL.

V gene TRBV4-1 combines with J gene TRBJ2-7; D is perhaps TRBD1 (7 bases). V shed 0 bases and J shed 3 bases, with 15 bases lying between them. CDR1 and CDR2 from the germline V gene are MGHRA and YSYEKL. The CDR3 extends over 16 amino acids. The CDR3 bases are TGCGCCAGCAGCCAAGATGGGGTTCAGGGGGGCTACGAGCAGTACTTC. Its protein is CASSQDGVQGGYEQYF.

The chain is built from TRBV7-3 and TRBJ2-1; the match to TRBD2 covers 11 bases. The CDR3 runs to 17 residues. Germline-derived CDR1 and CDR2 are SGHTA and FQGTGA. V lost 11 bases to trimming and J lost 4 bases; unmatched junction nucleotides: 16. CDR3 loop: CALGGFSTSGIYNEQFF. CDR3 sequence (DNA): TGTGCCCTCGGGGGGTTTTCGACTAGCGGGATTTACAATGAGCAGTTCTTC.

The chain links TRBV6-6 to TRBJ1-1; D unresolved. This CDR3 is built from 12 residues. The germline CDR1 and CDR2 sequences are MNHNY and SVGAGI (reference sequence). V was shortened by 6 bases and J by 1 base, with 6 bases between the two germline ends. Written as DNA, the CDR3 is TGTGCCAGCAGCCGGGGGAACACTGAAGCTTTCTTT. Residues: CASSRGNTEAFF.

This sequence joins TRBV9 and TRBJ2-3, with TRBD2 identical over 12 bases. The ends lost 3 bases at V and 0 bases at J; junction bases unmatched: 8. The CDR3 has 18 amino acids. Germline V gene data show CDR1 as SGDLS and CDR2 as YYNGEE. The CDR3 DNA reads TGTGCCAGCAGCGAGGGACTAGCGGGCCAAGCTAGCACAGATACGCAGTATTTT. Amino acids: CASSEGLAGQASTDTQYF.

The chain employs TRBV28 and TRBJ2-2; D ambiguous. Germline values: CDR1 MDHEN, CDR2 SYDVKM. This CDR3 contains 14 residues. Trimming stripped 4 bases from V and 6 bases from J, with 12 bases between. The DNA of the CDR3 is TGTGCCAGCAGTTCAGCGCCCAGCGCCGGGGAGCTGTTTTTT. This sequence encodes CASSSAPSAGELFF.

V usage is TRBV13 and J usage is TRBJ1-1; no definite D call. Per the germline V gene, CDR1 is PRHDT and CDR2 is FYEKMQ (reference sequence). The CDR3 sequence is 14 residues long. V shed 1 base and J shed 0 bases, with 6 bases lying between them. In nucleotides, the CDR3 is TGTGCCAGCAGCTTAGTCAACTTGAACACTGAAGCTTTCTTT. This translates into CASSLVNLNTEAFF.

The chain recombines TRBV7-2 with TRBJ2-3; possible D gene TRBD2, 6 bases. CDR3 length: 16 amino acids. Trimming left V 1 base short and J 4 bases short, with 15 bases between. Germline V gene sequence: CDR1 SGHTA, CDR2 FQGNSA. CDR3 nucleotide sequence: TGTGCCAGCAGCTTAGAGGGACTCAGACGGCCAGATACGCAGTATTTT. Translating gives CASSLEGLRRPDTQYF.

This rearrangement joins TRBV5-1 to TRBJ2-3; D might be TRBD2 (7 bases). Germline CDR1 SGHRS, CDR2 YFSETQ. Trimming pared 4 bases from V and 1 base from J, leaving 16 bases between. This CDR3 spans 16 amino acids. The CDR3 sequence is CASSGLIGGGTDTQYF. The CDR3 coding sequence is TGCGCCAGCAGCGGCCTCATAGGGGGGGGCACAGATACGCAGTATTTT.

The V and J genes are TRBV5-1 and TRBJ2-1; 14 bases are shared with TRBD2. The CDR3 covers 15 residues. The germline V gene has CDR1 SGHRS and CDR2 YFSETQ. V dropped 4 bases and J dropped 8; count of bases not matched to a gene: 5. In DNA form, the CDR3 reads TGCGCCAGCAGCCCCGGGACTAGCGGGAGCCATGAGCAGTTCTTC. Translation gives CASSPGTSGSHEQFF.

The gene calls are TRBV28 and TRBJ2-7; no reliable D call. The V gene's germline CDR1 is MDHEN and CDR2 SYDVKM. CDR3 size: 11 residues. V lost 5 bases, J lost 3 bases, and 5 bases lay in between. Here the CDR3 DNA reads TGTGCCAGCAGTCCCGGCTACGAGCAGTACTTC. It yields the protein CASSPGYEQYF.

The rearrangement joins TRBV18 to TRBJ2-7; 11 nucleotides match TRBD2. V dropped 3 bases and J dropped 6; count of bases not matched to a gene: 7. The CDR3 spans 15 residues. Germline V gene data show CDR1 as KGHSH and CDR2 as LQKENI. The CDR3 DNA reads as TGTGCCAGCTCACCCCTACTAGCGGGAGAGGGCGAGCAGTACTTC. It yields the protein CASSPLLAGEGEQYF.

The chain combines TRBV7-3 with TRBJ1-1; D is unresolved. Looked up from germline, CDR1 is SGHTA and CDR2 is FQGTGA. Trimming shortened V by 4 bases and J by 0 bases, and 6 bases separated the two germline ends. This CDR3 contains 13 residues. CDR3 protein: CASSSTVNTEAFF. The CDR3 DNA reads as TGTGCCAGCAGCTCTACAGTGAACACTGAAGCTTTCTTT.

The genes are TRBV5-1 and TRBJ2-3; no reliable D call. The V end was cut by 0 bases, the J end by 2 bases, with 4 bases between. The CDR3 length is 13 residues. Per the germline V gene, CDR1 is SGHRS and CDR2 is YFSETQ. The CDR3 DNA sequence: TGCGCCAGCAGCTTGGGGCCCACAGATACGCAGTATTTT. Its protein is CASSLGPTDTQYF. The full variable domain, its missing parts supplied by reference TRBV5-1 and TRBJ2-3, is KAGVTQTPRYLIKTRGQQVTLSCSPISGHRSVSWYQQTPGQGLQFLFEYFSETQRNKGNFPGRFSGRQFSNSRSEMNVSTLELGDSALYLCASSLGPTDTQYFGPGTRLTVL.

This chain uses TRBV6-6 with TRBJ1-2, with 8 bases that match TRBD1. Germline V gives CDR1 MNHNY, CDR2 SVGAGI (reference sequence). V lost 0 bases and J lost 8; bases outside the gene matches: 5. The CDR3 is 14 amino acids. The CDR3 DNA sequence: TGTGCCAGCAGTTACTCGGAGACAGGGGACGGCTACACCTTC. This gives the protein CASSYSETGDGYTF.

This chain joins TRBV19 and TRBJ2-1; a weak D match, TRBD2 (6 bases). The germline V and J ends were trimmed by 1 base and 8 bases, with 21 bases remaining between them. The CDR3 is 17 amino acids. CDR1 is LNHDA and CDR2 is SQIVND in the germline V gene (reference sequence). CDR3 in DNA: TGTGCCAGTAGTATAGGGTACCTAGCGCTTAGCGAGGATGAGCAGTTCTTC. The encoded protein is CASSIGYLALSEDEQFF.

This clone was seen only a few times. The rearrangement links TRBV19 to TRBJ2-7; possible D gene TRBD1, 5 bases. The CDR3 has 13 amino acids. Per germline, CDR1 LNHDA and CDR2 SQIVND (reference sequence). V shed 5 bases and J shed 7 bases, with 15 bases lying between them. Written as DNA, the CDR3 is TGTGCCAGTAGTCCGGACAACTACTGGGAGCAGTACTTC. Protein product: CASSPDNYWEQYF.

J is TRBJ2-5 and V is TRBV3-1 (or the pseudogene TRBV3-2), with D possibly matching TRBD2 (6 bases). This CDR3 spans 13 amino acids. V was clipped by 8 bases and J by 3 bases, with 13 bases between them. Germline loops: CDR1 LGHDT, CDR2 YNNKEL (reference sequence). The DNA of the CDR3 is TGTGCCAGCTCGGGGGAGGTTAAAGAGACCCAGTACTTC. This sequence encodes CASSGEVKETQYF.

The chain employs TRBV18 and TRBJ2-3; 12 bases match TRBD2. The CDR3 is made up of 16 amino acids. Losses at the gene ends were 3 bases for V and 4 bases for J; bases not matched to a gene: 5. CDR1 is KGHSH and CDR2 is LQKENI in the germline V gene. The CDR3 DNA reads TGTGCCAGCTCACCGGGACGACTAGCGGGAGCAGATACGCAGTATTTT. This encodes CASSPGRLAGADTQYF.

V and J are TRBV24-1 and TRBJ2-7, with 10 bases matching TRBD2. The CDR3 is made up of 14 amino acids. Trimming took 4 bases from V and 3 from J; bases not matched to a gene: 2. Germline V CDR1 and CDR2: KGHDR, SFDVKD. The CDR3 loop is CATSDLAGVYEQYF. The CDR3 nucleotides are TGTGCCACCAGTGACCTAGCGGGAGTCTACGAGCAGTACTTC.

Ten or more counts support this clone. The rearrangement joins TRBV2 to TRBJ2-7; D is perhaps TRBD1 (5 bases). This CDR3 comprises 15 residues. Per the germline V gene, CDR1 is SNHLY and CDR2 is FYNNEI. V was clipped by 7 bases and J by 3 bases, with 19 bases between them. The CDR3 here is CASIGAVTADYEQYF. CDR3 coding DNA: TGTGCCAGCATTGGGGCAGTCACGGCGGACTACGAGCAGTACTTC.

The chain has TRBV6-5 and TRBJ2-3; TRBD2 is a possible D gene (6 bases). V was trimmed by 4 bases and J by 0 bases, leaving 14 bases between them. Germline V lookup: CDR1 MNHEY, CDR2 SVGAGI. CDR3 size: 16 residues. CDR3 residues: CASSSPGRGSTDTQYF. DNA of the CDR3: TGTGCCAGCAGTTCCCCTGGGCGGGGTAGCACAGATACGCAGTATTTT.

The CDR3 sequence: CASSLSGLDLEQYF. For the CDR3, the DNA is TGTGCCAGCAGTTTATCAGGACTAGATCTCGAGCAGTACTTC. The chain uses TRBV28 and TRBJ2-7; 7 bases match TRBD2. V lost 1 base to trimming and J lost 6 bases; unmatched junction nucleotides: 6. This CDR3 region has 14 residues. CDR1 MDHEN and CDR2 SYDVKM come from the germline V gene.

Of note for this clone: Other DNA sequences of this sample code for an identical CDR3. V gene TRBV20-1 combines with J gene TRBJ2-7; 7 bases align to TRBD1. V shed 5 bases, J shed 3 bases, and the junction held 1 base outside the gene matches. Germline loops: CDR1 DFQATT, CDR2 SNEGSKA (reference sequence). This CDR3 is built from 11 residues. CDR3 sequence reads: CSARQGYEQYF. The CDR3 DNA is TGCAGTGCTCGACAGGGCTACGAGCAGTACTTC.

J is TRBJ2-1 and V is TRBV12-5; 8 nucleotides align to TRBD2. The CDR3 contains 16 residues. The J segment lost 4 bases and the V segment lost 3 bases, leaving 8 bases of the junction unmatched. CDR1 is LGHNT and CDR2 is FRNRAP in the germline V gene. In DNA form, the CDR3 reads TGTGCTAGTGGTTTACGAACTAGCGGCTCATACAATGAGCAGTTCTTC. Protein sequence: CASGLRTSGSYNEQFF.